Listed below are T cell receptor beta chains from one sample, sequenced in a study of blood T cell repertoires in COVID-19. Only in-frame clones appear in the TCRdb table, and some are missing; sequencing was by immunoSEQ multiplex PCR. This sample has hundreds of thousands of clones, with 87% found just once. Sequencing was carried out using PBMCs or T cells enriched from blood (not recorded which). These receptors all come from a woman between 18 and 29 years old who had recovered from COVID-19. CDR3s include the opening cysteine and the closing phenylalanine or tryptophan. The order of the fields is CDR3 length, J gene, V gene, D gene, clone size, CDR3 DNA, CDR3 protein. The D gene is left open where the match is weak. Only some rows state a clone size, as once, few, many or a class for expanded clones.

CDR3 length: 15
J gene: TRBJ2-1
V gene: TRBV28
D gene: TRBD2
clone size: -
CDR3 DNA: TGTGCCAGCAGTTTATCGGGAGGGCTCTACAATGAGCAGTTCTTC
CDR3 protein: CASSLSGGLYNEQFF

CDR3 length: 15
J gene: TRBJ1-5
V gene: TRBV19
D gene: -
clone size: -
CDR3 DNA: TGTGCCAGTAGTCTACGTACAGATGGCAATCAGCCCCAGCATTTT
CDR3 protein: CASSLRTDGNQPQHF

CDR3 length: 14
J gene: TRBJ2-1
V gene: TRBV19
D gene: TRBD2
clone size: once
CDR3 DNA: TGTGCCAGTAGGACTAGCGGGTCGTACAATGAGCAGTTCTTC
CDR3 protein: CASRTSGSYNEQFF

CDR3 length: 16
J gene: TRBJ2-7
V gene: TRBV7-2
D gene: TRBD2
clone size: few
CDR3 DNA: TGTGCCAGCAGCTTAAACGGGGGGACCAACTCCTACGAGCAGTACTTC
CDR3 protein: CASSLNGGTNSYEQYF

CDR3 length: 16
J gene: TRBJ2-5
V gene: TRBV27
D gene: TRBD2
clone size: -
CDR3 DNA: TGTGCCAGCAGTCCCCGACTAGCTCCAACCCAAGAGACCCAGTACTTC
CDR3 protein: CASSPRLAPTQETQYF

CDR3 length: 17
J gene: TRBJ1-5
V gene: TRBV7-8
D gene: -
clone size: -
CDR3 DNA: TGTGCCAGCAGCTTAAACCCCCCGGGGGTGAGCAATCAGCCCCAGCATTTT
CDR3 protein: CASSLNPPGVSNQPQHF

CDR3 length: 16
J gene: TRBJ2-2
V gene: TRBV6-6
D gene: TRBD1
clone size: -
CDR3 DNA: TGTGCCAGCTACCACACAGGGGGAATGAACACCGGGGAGCTGTTTTTT
CDR3 protein: CASYHTGGMNTGELFF

CDR3 length: 15
J gene: TRBJ2-1
V gene: TRBV4-3
D gene: TRBD2
clone size: -
CDR3 DNA: TGCGCCAGCAGCCAAGAAGGTGGGAGGGCCGATGAGCAGTTCTTC
CDR3 protein: CASSQEGGRADEQFF

CDR3 length: 13
J gene: TRBJ1-5
V gene: TRBV27
D gene: -
clone size: once
CDR3 DNA: TGTGCCAGCAGTCCCATGGCTGGTCAGCCCCAGCATTTT
CDR3 protein: CASSPMAGQPQHF

CDR3 length: 13
J gene: TRBJ2-3
V gene: TRBV5-1
D gene: -
clone size: once
CDR3 DNA: TGCGCCAGCAATGAGGCGTCGACAGATACGCAGTATTTT
CDR3 protein: CASNEASTDTQYF

CDR3 length: 14
J gene: TRBJ2-2
V gene: TRBV6-4
D gene: -
clone size: few
CDR3 DNA: TGTGCCAGCAGTGACTCGAGTGACACCGGGGAGCTGTTTTTT
CDR3 protein: CASSDSSDTGELFF

CDR3 length: 16
J gene: TRBJ1-1
V gene: TRBV7-9
D gene: TRBD1
clone size: -
CDR3 DNA: TGTGCCAGCAGAATATCCGGACAGGGCCCGAACACTGAAGCTTTCTTT
CDR3 protein: CASRISGQGPNTEAFF

CDR3 length: 12
J gene: TRBJ2-7
V gene: TRBV5-4
D gene: TRBD2
clone size: -
CDR3 DNA: TGTGCCAGCAGCTCTAGCGGCTACGAGCAGTACTTC
CDR3 protein: CASSSSGYEQYF

CDR3 length: 11
J gene: TRBJ1-1
V gene: TRBV7-2
D gene: -
clone size: -
CDR3 DNA: TGTGCCAGCAGCAAAGGGACAGAAGCTTTCTTT
CDR3 protein: CASSKGTEAFF

CDR3 length: 13
J gene: TRBJ1-2
V gene: TRBV5-1
D gene: -
clone size: -
CDR3 DNA: TGCGCCAGCAGCATCAGGGTGGACTATGGCTACACCTTC
CDR3 protein: CASSIRVDYGYTF

CDR3 length: 15
J gene: TRBJ1-5
V gene: TRBV19
D gene: -
clone size: -
CDR3 DNA: TGTGCCAGTAGTGTCGACGGAGGAGCGGCTCAGCCCCAGCATTTT
CDR3 protein: CASSVDGGAAQPQHF

CDR3 length: 18
J gene: TRBJ2-5
V gene: TRBV3-1/TRBV3-2
D gene: TRBD2
clone size: -
CDR3 DNA: TGTGCCAGCAGTTCAGAAAAGGGACTAGCGGGGCTAGAAGAGACCCAGTACTTC
CDR3 protein: CASSSEKGLAGLEETQYF

CDR3 length: 13
J gene: TRBJ1-2
V gene: TRBV7-9
D gene: -
clone size: -
CDR3 DNA: TGTGCCAGCAGCTTATACAGGGCCTATGGCTACACCTTC
CDR3 protein: CASSLYRAYGYTF

CDR3 length: 16
J gene: TRBJ2-7
V gene: TRBV27
D gene: -
clone size: -
CDR3 DNA: TGTGCCAGCAGTGTTACTTTAGCGGAGTTAGGGTACGAGCAGTACTTC
CDR3 protein: CASSVTLAELGYEQYF

CDR3 length: 15
J gene: TRBJ2-3
V gene: TRBV5-1
D gene: TRBD1
clone size: -
CDR3 DNA: TGCGCCAGCAGCTTGTTTGACAGGGGATCGGATACGCAGTATTTT
CDR3 protein: CASSLFDRGSDTQYF